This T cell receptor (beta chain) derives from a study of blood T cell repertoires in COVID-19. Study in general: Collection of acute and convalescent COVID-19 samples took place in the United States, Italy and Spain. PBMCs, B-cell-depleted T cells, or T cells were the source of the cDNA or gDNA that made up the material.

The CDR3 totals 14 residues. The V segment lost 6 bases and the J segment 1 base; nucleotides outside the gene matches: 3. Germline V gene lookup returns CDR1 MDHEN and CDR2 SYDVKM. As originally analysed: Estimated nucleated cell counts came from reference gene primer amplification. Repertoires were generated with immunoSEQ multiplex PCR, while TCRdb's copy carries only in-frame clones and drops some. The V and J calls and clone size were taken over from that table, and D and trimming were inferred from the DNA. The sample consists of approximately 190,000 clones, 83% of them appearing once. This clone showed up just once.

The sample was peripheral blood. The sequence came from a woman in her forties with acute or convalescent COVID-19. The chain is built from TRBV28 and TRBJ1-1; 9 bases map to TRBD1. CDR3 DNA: TGTGCCAGCAGAGGACAGGGGAGGAACACTGAAGCTTTCTTT. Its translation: CASRGQGRNTEAFF.